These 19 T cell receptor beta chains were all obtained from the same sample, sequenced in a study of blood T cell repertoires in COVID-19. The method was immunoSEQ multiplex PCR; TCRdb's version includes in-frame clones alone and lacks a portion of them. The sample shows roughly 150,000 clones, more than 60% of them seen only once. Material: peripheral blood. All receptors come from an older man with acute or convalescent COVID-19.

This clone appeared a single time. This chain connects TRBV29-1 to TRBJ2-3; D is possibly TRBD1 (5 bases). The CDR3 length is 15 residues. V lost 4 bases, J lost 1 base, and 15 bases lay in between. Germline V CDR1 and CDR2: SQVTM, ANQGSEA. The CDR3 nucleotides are TGCAGCGTTGTGGGGCTCCTGGATGGCACAGATACGCAGTATTTT. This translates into CSVVGLLDGTDTQYF.

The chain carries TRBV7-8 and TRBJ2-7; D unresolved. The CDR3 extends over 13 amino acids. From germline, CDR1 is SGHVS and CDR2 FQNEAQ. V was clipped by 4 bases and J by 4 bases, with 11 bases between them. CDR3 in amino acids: CASSSGGGYEQYF. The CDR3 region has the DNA TGTGCCAGCAGCTCTGGCGGTGGATACGAGCAGTACTTC.

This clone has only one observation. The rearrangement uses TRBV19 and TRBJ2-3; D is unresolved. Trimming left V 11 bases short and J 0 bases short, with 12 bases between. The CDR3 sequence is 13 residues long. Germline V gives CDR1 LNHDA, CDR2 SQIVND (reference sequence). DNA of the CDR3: TGTGCCGTGTCGGTGGTTAGCACAGATACGCAGTATTTT. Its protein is CAVSVVSTDTQYF.

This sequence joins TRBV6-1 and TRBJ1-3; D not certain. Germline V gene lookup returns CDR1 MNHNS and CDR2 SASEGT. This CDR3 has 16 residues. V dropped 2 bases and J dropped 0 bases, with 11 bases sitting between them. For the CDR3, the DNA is TGTGCCAGCAGTGAATCGCGACAAATCTCTGGAAACACCATATATTTT. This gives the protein CASSESRQISGNTIYF.

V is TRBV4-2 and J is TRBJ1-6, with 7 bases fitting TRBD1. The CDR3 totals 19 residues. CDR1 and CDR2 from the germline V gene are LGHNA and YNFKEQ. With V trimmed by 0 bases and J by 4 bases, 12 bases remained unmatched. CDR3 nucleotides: TGTGCCAGCAGCCAAGAGATAAGTTTGACGGGACAGTATAATTCACCCCTCCACTTT. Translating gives CASSQEISLTGQYNSPLHF.

CDR3 amino acids: CASSAGQTGEKLFF. Here the CDR3 DNA reads TGTGCCAGCAGCGCGGGACAGACGGGGGAAAAACTGTTTTTT. The rearrangement joins TRBV5-4 to TRBJ1-4; TRBD1 matches at 7 bases. Germline-derived CDR1 and CDR2 are SGHNT and YYREEE (reference sequence). The ends lost 4 bases at V and 8 bases at J; junction bases unmatched: 8. This CDR3 region has 14 residues.

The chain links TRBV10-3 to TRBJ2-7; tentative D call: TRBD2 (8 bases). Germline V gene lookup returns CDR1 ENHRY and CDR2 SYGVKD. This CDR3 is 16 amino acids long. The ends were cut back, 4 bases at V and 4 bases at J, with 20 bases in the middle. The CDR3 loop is CAISAGGQGGSYEQYF. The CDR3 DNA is TGTGCCATCAGTGCGGGGGGGCAGGGGGGCTCTTACGAGCAGTACTTC.

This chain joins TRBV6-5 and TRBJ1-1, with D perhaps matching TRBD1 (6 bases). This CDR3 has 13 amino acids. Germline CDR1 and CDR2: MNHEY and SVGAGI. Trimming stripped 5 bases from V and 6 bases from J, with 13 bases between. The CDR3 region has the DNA TGTGCCAGCAGTCCAAGGGGGTTCGCTGAAGCTTTCTTT. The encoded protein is CASSPRGFAEAFF.

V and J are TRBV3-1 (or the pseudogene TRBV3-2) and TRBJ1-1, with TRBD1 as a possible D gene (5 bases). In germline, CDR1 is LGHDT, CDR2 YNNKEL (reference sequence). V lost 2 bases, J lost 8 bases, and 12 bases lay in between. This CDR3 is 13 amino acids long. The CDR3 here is CASSQSRGLEAFF. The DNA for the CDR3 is TGTGCCAGCAGCCAATCCCGGGGACTCGAAGCTTTCTTT.

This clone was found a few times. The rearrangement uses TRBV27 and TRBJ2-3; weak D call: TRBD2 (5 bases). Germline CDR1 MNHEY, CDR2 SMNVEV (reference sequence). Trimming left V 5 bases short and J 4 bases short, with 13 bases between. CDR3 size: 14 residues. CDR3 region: CASSPIRGSDTQYF. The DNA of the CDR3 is TGTGCCAGCAGTCCCATCAGAGGGTCAGATACGCAGTATTTT.

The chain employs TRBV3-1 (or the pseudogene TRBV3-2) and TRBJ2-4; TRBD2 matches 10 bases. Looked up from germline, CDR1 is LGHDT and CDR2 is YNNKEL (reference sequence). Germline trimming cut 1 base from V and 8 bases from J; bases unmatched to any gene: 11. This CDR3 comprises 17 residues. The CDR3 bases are TGTGCCAGCAGCCAAGTTCCCAGCGGGAGGGAGACGGACATTCAGTACTTC. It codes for CASSQVPSGRETDIQYF.

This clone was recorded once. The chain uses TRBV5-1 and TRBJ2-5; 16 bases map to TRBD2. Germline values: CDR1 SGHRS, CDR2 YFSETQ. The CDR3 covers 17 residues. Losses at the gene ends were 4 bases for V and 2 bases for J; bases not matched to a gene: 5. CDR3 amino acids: CASSRGTSGGAQETQYF. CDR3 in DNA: TGCGCCAGCAGCCGCGGGACTAGCGGGGGGGCGCAAGAGACCCAGTACTTC.

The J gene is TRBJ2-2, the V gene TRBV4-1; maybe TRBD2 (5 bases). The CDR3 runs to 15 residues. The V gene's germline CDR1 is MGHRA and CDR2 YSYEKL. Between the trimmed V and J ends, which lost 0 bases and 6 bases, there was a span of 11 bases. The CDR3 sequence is CASSQELGFAGELFF. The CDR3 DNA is TGCGCCAGCAGCCAAGAACTAGGGTTCGCCGGGGAGCTGTTTTTT.

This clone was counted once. This CDR3 is CASSLWTGNGYTF. DNA of the CDR3: TGTGCCAGCAGCTTATGGACAGGGAATGGCTACACCTTC. The chain uses TRBV3-1 (or the pseudogene TRBV3-2) and TRBJ1-2; 8 nucleotides agree with TRBD1. The CDR3 is made up of 13 amino acids. Unmatched junction bases numbered 5, after V lost 5 bases and J lost 6 bases. Germline assignment: CDR1 LGHDT and CDR2 YNNKEL (reference sequence).

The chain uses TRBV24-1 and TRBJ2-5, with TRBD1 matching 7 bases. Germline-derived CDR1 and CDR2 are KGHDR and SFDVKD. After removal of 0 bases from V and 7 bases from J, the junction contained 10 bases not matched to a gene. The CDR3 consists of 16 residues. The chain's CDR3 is CATSDLRGHAGGTQYF. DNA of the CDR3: TGTGCCACCAGTGATTTGCGGGGACACGCAGGGGGGACCCAGTACTTC.

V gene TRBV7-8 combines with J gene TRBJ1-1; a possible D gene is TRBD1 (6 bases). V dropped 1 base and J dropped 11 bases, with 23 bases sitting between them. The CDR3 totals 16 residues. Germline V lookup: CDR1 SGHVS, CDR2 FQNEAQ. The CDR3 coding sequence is TGTGCCAGCAGCTTAGTAAGTGGCAGGGGCCGACGGATGGCTTTCTTT. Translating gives CASSLVSGRGRRMAFF.

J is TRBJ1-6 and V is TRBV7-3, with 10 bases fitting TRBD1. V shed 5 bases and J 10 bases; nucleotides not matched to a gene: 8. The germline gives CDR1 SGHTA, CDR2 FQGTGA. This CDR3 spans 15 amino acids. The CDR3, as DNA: TGTGCCAGCAGCCAGGGGACAGGGGCTGGATCACCCCTCCACTTT. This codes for CASSQGTGAGSPLHF.

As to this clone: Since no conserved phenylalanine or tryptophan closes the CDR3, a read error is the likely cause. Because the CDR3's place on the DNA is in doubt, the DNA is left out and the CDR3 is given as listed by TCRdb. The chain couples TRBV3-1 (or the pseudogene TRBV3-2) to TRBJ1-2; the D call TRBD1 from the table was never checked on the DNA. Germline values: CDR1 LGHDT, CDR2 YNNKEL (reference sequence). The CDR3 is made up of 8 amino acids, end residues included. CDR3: CASRKHTI.

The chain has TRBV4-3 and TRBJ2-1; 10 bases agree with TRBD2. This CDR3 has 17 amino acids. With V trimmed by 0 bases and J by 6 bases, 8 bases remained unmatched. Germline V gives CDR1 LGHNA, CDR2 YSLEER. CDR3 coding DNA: TGCGCCAGCAGCCAAGACTGGGGGCTAGCGGGAGTCAATGAGCAGTTCTTC. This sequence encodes CASSQDWGLAGVNEQFF.